The 16 T cell receptor beta chains below were found in one sample sequenced in a study of cytomegalovirus exposure and HLA in healthy donors. TCRdb's table, derived via immunoSEQ multiplex PCR, lists solely in-frame clones and lacks some. The sample includes 50,000 or so clones, over 75% of them seen just once. The sequenced sample was PBMCs. The receptor source for this set is a woman in her twenties or thirties in good health and CMV-seronegative.

J is TRBJ2-1 and V is TRBV6-1; D is perhaps TRBD2 (5 bases). From germline, CDR1 is MNHNS and CDR2 SASEGT. The V end lost 2 bases, the J end lost 0 bases, and 14 bases lay between the germline ends. The CDR3 spans 17 residues. Here the CDR3 reads CASSEFRRALSYNEQFF. DNA for the CDR3: TGTGCCAGCAGTGAATTTAGGCGGGCCCTCTCCTACAATGAGCAGTTCTTC.

This chain connects TRBV10-2 to TRBJ1-1; 7 nucleotides match TRBD1. With 4 bases clipped from V and 1 base from J, the junction kept 0 bases outside the gene matches. Germline assignment: CDR1 WSHSY and CDR2 SAAADI. The CDR3 spans 13 residues. CDR3 DNA: TGCGCCAGCAGTGGACAGGGGAACACTGAAGCTTTCTTT. Amino acid sequence: CASSGQGNTEAFF.

The rearrangement links TRBV14 to TRBJ2-7; perhaps TRBD2 as D (6 bases). This CDR3 has 16 residues. Looked up from germline, CDR1 is SGHDN and CDR2 is FVKESK. Between the trimmed V and J ends, which lost 5 bases and 2 bases, there was a span of 19 bases. The CDR3 protein is CASSKMGGPITYEQYF. In DNA form, the CDR3 reads TGTGCCAGCAGCAAGATGGGGGGACCAATTACCTACGAGCAGTACTTC.

The gene calls are TRBV7-2 and TRBJ1-2, with TRBD1 identical over 8 bases. Germline-derived CDR1 and CDR2 are SGHTA and FQGNSA. The CDR3 spans 13 residues. V lost 5 bases and J lost 3; bases outside the gene matches: 2. In DNA, the CDR3 is TGTGCCAGCAGCCCACAGGGGGACTATGGCTACACCTTC. It encodes CASSPQGDYGYTF.

The chain employs TRBV5-1 and TRBJ2-3, with 9 bases aligning to TRBD2. The CDR3 is 16 residues long. Looked up from germline, CDR1 is SGHRS and CDR2 is YFSETQ. With 3 bases clipped from V and 6 bases from J, the junction kept 11 bases outside the gene matches. The CDR3 protein is CASSSTAGGGLDTQYF. In DNA form, the CDR3 reads TGCGCCAGCAGCTCGACGGCGGGAGGGGGTTTGGATACGCAGTATTTT. Looking up the rest from reference TRBV5-1 and TRBJ2-3 gives the full variable domain: KAGVTQTPRYLIKTRGQQVTLSCSPISGHRSVSWYQQTPGQGLQFLFEYFSETQRNKGNFPGRFSGRQFSNSRSEMNVSTLELGDSALYLCASSSTAGGGLDTQYFGPGTRLTVL.

The CDR3 protein is CASSMRQGQAFF. The CDR3, as DNA: TGTGCCAGTAGTATGCGACAGGGTCAAGCTTTCTTT. J is TRBJ1-1 and V is TRBV19; 7 bases are shared with TRBD1. The CDR3 length is 12 residues. Germline V gene data show CDR1 as LNHDA and CDR2 as SQIVND (reference sequence). Losses at the gene ends were 3 bases for V and 9 bases for J; bases not matched to a gene: 4.

The chain links TRBV28 to TRBJ1-1; D might be TRBD1 (5 bases). CDR1 is MDHEN and CDR2 is SYDVKM in the germline V gene. V was pared by 6 bases and J by 6 bases, with 11 bases between. This CDR3 spans 12 amino acids. CDR3 amino acids: CASRPGRPEAFF. CDR3 DNA sequence: TGTGCCAGCAGGCCAGGGCGGCCTGAAGCTTTCTTT.

The gene calls are TRBV5-4 and TRBJ2-1, with TRBD2 as a possible D gene (6 bases). The V gene's germline CDR1 is SGHNT and CDR2 YYREEE (reference sequence). The V end was cut by 5 bases, the J end by 5 bases, with 23 bases between. The CDR3 extends over 17 amino acids. CDR3 loop: CASSSGGRGLENNEQFF. The CDR3 coding sequence is TGTGCCAGCAGTTCAGGTGGGCGGGGACTGGAGAACAATGAGCAGTTCTTC.

This clone showed up just once. The V call is TRBV18, the J call TRBJ2-1; weak D call: TRBD2 (6 bases). Germline loops: CDR1 KGHSH, CDR2 LQKENI. Between the trimmed V and J ends, which lost 0 bases and 4 bases, there was a span of 10 bases. The CDR3 is 15 residues long. For the CDR3, the DNA is TGTGCCAGCTCACCACCCGGCGGGACGTACAATGAGCAGTTCTTC. Its translation: CASSPPGGTYNEQFF.

The chain joins TRBV29-1 to TRBJ2-7; TRBD1 is a possible D gene (5 bases). The length of the CDR3 is 14 residues. V was clipped by 4 bases and J by 5 bases, with 18 bases between them. The V gene's germline CDR1 is SQVTM and CDR2 ANQGSEA. In nucleotides, the CDR3 is TGCAGCGTTGCCCGGCAGGGTAAGTGGCACGAGCAGTACTTC. As protein: CSVARQGKWHEQYF.

This chain uses TRBV5-1 with TRBJ1-3, with TRBD1 matching 9 bases. The CDR3 extends over 16 amino acids. Germline lookup yields CDR1 SGHRS and CDR2 YFSETQ. Losses at the gene ends were 4 bases for V and 2 bases for J; bases not matched to a gene: 7. CDR3 coding DNA: TGCGCCAGCAGCGCGAACCGACAGGGGGCTGGAAACACCATATATTTT. Translating it yields CASSANRQGAGNTIYF.

The chain employs TRBV7-3 and TRBJ2-5; the D gene is possibly TRBD2 (5 bases). V lost 3 bases to trimming and J lost 4 bases, with 9 bases between them. Germline loops: CDR1 SGHTA, CDR2 FQGTGA. This CDR3 region has 13 residues. In DNA form, the CDR3 reads TGTGCCAGCAGCTTTGGCGGGCCAGAGACCCAGTACTTC. Residues: CASSFGGPETQYF. The complete variable domain, with remaining parts taken from reference TRBV7-3 and TRBJ2-5, reads GAGVSQTPSNKVTEKGKYVELRCDPISGHTALYWYRQSLGQGPEFLIYFQGTGAADDSGLPNDRFFAVRPEGSVSTLKIQRTERGDSAVYLCASSFGGPETQYFGPGTRLLVL.

The gene calls are TRBV7-8 and TRBJ2-7; a weak D match, TRBD1 (5 bases). There are 16 residues in the CDR3. Trimming removed 2 bases at V and 2 bases at J, with 16 bases between. CDR1 SGHVS and CDR2 FQNEAQ come from the germline V gene. CDR3 sequence (DNA): TGTGCCAGCAGCTTAAGGGGTATGACAGAGACCTACGAGCAGTACTTC. Protein product: CASSLRGMTETYEQYF.

This sequence joins TRBV5-8 and TRBJ1-5, with D maybe TRBD1 (5 bases). Trimming pared 2 bases from V and 4 bases from J, leaving 16 bases between. The CDR3 has 16 amino acids. The germline V gene encodes CDR1 SGHTS and CDR2 YDEGEE. CDR3 sequence: CASSLQVVLGNQPQHF. In DNA, the CDR3 is TGTGCCAGCAGCTTACAGGTTGTCCTAGGGAATCAGCCCCAGCATTTT.

This chain connects TRBV5-1 to TRBJ2-1, with a possible D match to TRBD1 (5 bases). CDR3 length: 17 amino acids. V lost 1 base, J lost 8 bases, and 22 bases lay in between. The germline V gene has CDR1 SGHRS and CDR2 YFSETQ. The CDR3 region is CASSLSPLGQESDEQFF. Here the CDR3 DNA reads TGCGCCAGCAGCTTGAGTCCTCTGGGGCAGGAGAGTGATGAGCAGTTCTTC.

The chain links TRBV27 to TRBJ1-1; D gene ambiguous. Germline CDR1 is MNHEY and CDR2 is SMNVEV (reference sequence). This CDR3 has 14 residues. V was pared by 9 bases and J by 1 base, with 15 bases between. CDR3 sequence reads: CASRTTGWNTEAFF. CDR3 DNA sequence: TGTGCCAGTCGAACCACCGGGTGGAACACTGAAGCTTTCTTT.